One T cell receptor (beta chain) is described in this entry. This sample was taken from a study of blood T cell repertoires in COVID-19. Across the whole study: Material from acute and convalescent COVID-19 was sourced from the United States, Italy and Spain. T cells, B-cell-depleted T cells, or PBMCs provided the cDNA or gDNA that served as material.

Under the authors' procedure: Amplification of reference gene primers was used by the study to estimate nucleated cell counts. Data came from immunoSEQ multiplex PCR; TCRdb stores just in-frame clones and leaves some out. D and trimming come from the DNA, and the V and J calls and clone size come from that table. Altogether 250,000 to 300,000 clones are present, less than 90% being singletons, with the ten largest covering 10% to 15%. In Seattle, patients joined the study during active infection and were tracked longitudinally. Trimming removed 5 bases from V and 6 bases from J; junction bases left unmatched: 10. The CDR3 totals 16 residues. Germline V gene sequence: CDR1 SGHAT, CDR2 FQNNGV.

The TCR comes from a woman in her 70s with COVID-19, enrolled during active disease. The specimen was peripheral blood. This chain links TRBV11-2 with TRBJ2-3, with 11 bases aligning to TRBD2. DNA of the CDR3: TGTGCCAGCAGCGCAAATAGCGGGGGGGCACGGGATACGCAGTATTTT. Its protein product is CASSANSGGARDTQYF.